This T cell receptor beta chain is from a study of early T cells in non-severe SARS-CoV-2 infection (dated by TCRdb to the early 2020s). The study in broad terms: Because TCR sequencing relied on bulk RNA taken from unsorted whole blood, pairing of alpha and beta chains was not possible.

From its cysteine to its phenylalanine, the CDR3 spans 11 amino acids. Only the CDR3 portion is preserved as DNA: 33 bases, with reading frame beginning at the first base. CDR1 MDHEN and CDR2 SYDVKM were looked up in the germline V gene. Receptors were amplified or captured by 5' RACE. The sequencing machine was a NextSeq 500. In the TCR library protocol, unique molecular identifiers were attached to individual cDNA molecules to correct for PCR bias and sequencing error. Both TCR alpha and beta chains were sequenced, and tight co-correlation was observed between alpha and beta sequence abundances in each sample. The study's processing was this. Decombinator V4 was used to annotate TCR sequences for V gene, J gene and CDR3. Expanded TCRs were defined as changing significantly between any two time points under a Poisson model with p below 0.0001. Abundances of TCRs were expressed as counts per million after normalisation to the total number of TCRs sequenced in each sample. MAIT TCRs were defined by TRAV1-2 paired with TRAJ12, TRAJ20 or TRAJ33, and iNKT TCRs by TRAV10 paired with TRAJ18. VDJdb, accessed 1 November 2021, was searched for CMV, EBV and SARS-CoV-2 annotated TCRs, excluding TCRs annotated for multiple antigens. The public reads were reprocessed in TCRdb via fastp at Q25 and MiXCR, keeping in-frame beta chains. One record per CDR3 amino acid sequence lists the most common genes and DNA. The V and J calls come from TCRdb's annotation, not from the publication. Within this sample are about 30,000 distinct CDR3 sequences, with 5% to 5.5% of them counted one time only. The top ten hold 3% to 4.5% of the sample.

The study was a case-control design nested within a healthcare worker cohort in London, UK, with weekly nasopharyngeal swab PCR tests and blood sampling. Healthcare workers were recruited between 23 and 31 March 2020, during the week of the UK lockdown, and were followed weekly for up to roughly 15 weeks. Overall study outcomes, separate from this receptor: VDJdb matching was skewed toward anti-spike CD8 responses and likely underestimated virus-specific expansions by missing private and CD4 specificities.

This clonotype was seen repeatedly, ten times or more. What this receptor recognizes is not known. At one of its ends the junction is not consistent with the germline gene, which may arise from a read error. This receptor was obtained from an adult who was a healthcare worker with PCR-confirmed SARS-CoV-2 infection or an uninfected control (not recorded which). Sequencing was done on a sample of whole blood. The V and J genes are TRBV28 and TRBJ1-1, with TRBD1 tentatively as D gene (6 bases match). The CDR3 protein: CASSLADRISF. The bases are TGTGCCAGCAGTTTGGCCGACAGGATCTCCTTT.